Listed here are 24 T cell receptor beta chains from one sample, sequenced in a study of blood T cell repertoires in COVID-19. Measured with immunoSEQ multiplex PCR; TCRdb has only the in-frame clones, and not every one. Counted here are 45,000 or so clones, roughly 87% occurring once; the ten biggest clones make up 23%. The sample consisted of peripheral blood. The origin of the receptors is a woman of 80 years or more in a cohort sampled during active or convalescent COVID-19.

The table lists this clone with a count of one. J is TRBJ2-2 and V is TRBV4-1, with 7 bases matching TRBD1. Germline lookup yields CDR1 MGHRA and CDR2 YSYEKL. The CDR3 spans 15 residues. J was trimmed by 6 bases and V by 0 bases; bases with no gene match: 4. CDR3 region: CASSQDLTGPGELFF. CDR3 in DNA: TGCGCCAGCAGCCAAGATCTGACAGGGCCCGGGGAGCTGTTTTTT.

The CDR3 DNA sequence: TGTGCCAGCAGTCTAGCGGGAGTAACCTACGAGCAGTACTTC. It is translated as CASSLAGVTYEQYF. The J gene is TRBJ2-7, the V gene TRBV6-5; 10 bases are a match to TRBD2. This CDR3 is built from 14 residues. Germline V gene lookup returns CDR1 MNHEY and CDR2 SVGAGI. V lost 5 bases and J lost 2; bases outside the gene matches: 3.

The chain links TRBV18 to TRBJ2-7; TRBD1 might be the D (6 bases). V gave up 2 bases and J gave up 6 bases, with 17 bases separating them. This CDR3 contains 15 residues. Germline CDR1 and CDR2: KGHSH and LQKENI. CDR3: CASSPSTGRGLEQYF. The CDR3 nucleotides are TGTGCCAGCTCACCATCGACAGGTCGTGGTCTCGAGCAGTACTTC.

The CDR3 sequence is CASSPASGGGEQFF. The DNA of the CDR3 is TGTGCCAGCAGCCCTGCTAGCGGGGGGGGTGAGCAGTTCTTC. This rearrangement joins TRBV7-9 to TRBJ2-1, with TRBD2 matching 12 bases. In germline, CDR1 is SEHNR, CDR2 FQNEAQ (reference sequence). V shed 5 bases, J shed 9 bases, and the junction held 5 bases outside the gene matches. The CDR3 consists of 14 residues.

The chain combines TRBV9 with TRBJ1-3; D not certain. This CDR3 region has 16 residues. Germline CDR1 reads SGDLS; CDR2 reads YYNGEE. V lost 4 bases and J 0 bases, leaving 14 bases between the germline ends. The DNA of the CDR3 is TGTGCCAGCAGCCGGTCGGGCGGACTCTCTGGAAACACCATATATTTT. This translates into CASSRSGGLSGNTIYF.

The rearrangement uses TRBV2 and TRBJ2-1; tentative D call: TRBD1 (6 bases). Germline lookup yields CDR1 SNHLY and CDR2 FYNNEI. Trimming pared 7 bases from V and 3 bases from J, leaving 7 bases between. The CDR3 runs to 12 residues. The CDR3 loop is CASKGGYNEQFF. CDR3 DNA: TGTGCCAGCAAAGGGGGCTACAATGAGCAGTTCTTC.

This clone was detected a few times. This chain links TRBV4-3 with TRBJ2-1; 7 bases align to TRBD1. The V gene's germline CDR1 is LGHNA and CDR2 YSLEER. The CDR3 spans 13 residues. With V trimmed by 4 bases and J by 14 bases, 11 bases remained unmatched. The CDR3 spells CASSPHRRDRKFF. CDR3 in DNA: TGCGCCAGCAGCCCGCACCGTCGGGACAGAAAGTTCTTC.

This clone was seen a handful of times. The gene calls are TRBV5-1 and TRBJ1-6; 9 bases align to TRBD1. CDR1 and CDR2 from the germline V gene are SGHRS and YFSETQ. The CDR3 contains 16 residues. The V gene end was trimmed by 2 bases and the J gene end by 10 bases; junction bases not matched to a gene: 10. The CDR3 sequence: CASSFRDRVEGSPLHF. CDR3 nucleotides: TGCGCCAGCAGCTTCCGGGACAGGGTAGAGGGATCACCCCTCCACTTT.

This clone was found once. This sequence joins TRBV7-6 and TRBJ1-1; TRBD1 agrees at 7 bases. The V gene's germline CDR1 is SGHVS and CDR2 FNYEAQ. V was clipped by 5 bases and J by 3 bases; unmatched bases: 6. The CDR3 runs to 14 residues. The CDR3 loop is CASSPTGPDTEAFF. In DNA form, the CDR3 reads TGTGCCAGCAGCCCGACAGGGCCTGACACTGAAGCTTTCTTT.

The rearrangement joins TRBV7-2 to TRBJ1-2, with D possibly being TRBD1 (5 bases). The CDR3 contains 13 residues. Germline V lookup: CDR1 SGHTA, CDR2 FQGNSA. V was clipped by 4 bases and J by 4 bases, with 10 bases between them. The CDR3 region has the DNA TGTGCCAGCAGCTACCGGGACTTCTATGGCTACACCTTC. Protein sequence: CASSYRDFYGYTF.

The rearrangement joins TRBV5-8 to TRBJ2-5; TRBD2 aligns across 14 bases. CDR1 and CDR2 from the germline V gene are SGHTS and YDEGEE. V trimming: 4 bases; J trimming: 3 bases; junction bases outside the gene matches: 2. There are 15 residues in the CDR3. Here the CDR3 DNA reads TGTGCCAGCAGCCCGGGACTAGCGGGGGAAGAGACCCAGTACTTC. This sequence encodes CASSPGLAGEETQYF.

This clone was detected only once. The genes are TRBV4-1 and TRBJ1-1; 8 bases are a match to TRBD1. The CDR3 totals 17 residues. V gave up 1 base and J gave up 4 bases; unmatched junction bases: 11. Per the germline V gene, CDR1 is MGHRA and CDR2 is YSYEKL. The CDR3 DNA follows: TGCGCCAGCAGCCAAGCGACAGGGGCCGTCGGTGGCACTGAAGCTTTCTTT. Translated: CASSQATGAVGGTEAFF.

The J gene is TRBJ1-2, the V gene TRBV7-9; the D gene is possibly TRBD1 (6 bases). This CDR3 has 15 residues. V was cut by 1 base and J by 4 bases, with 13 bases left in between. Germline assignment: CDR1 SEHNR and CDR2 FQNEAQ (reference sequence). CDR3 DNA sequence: TGTGCCAGCAGCTTAGGCCCAGGGGCCCGCTATGGCTACACCTTC. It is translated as CASSLGPGARYGYTF.

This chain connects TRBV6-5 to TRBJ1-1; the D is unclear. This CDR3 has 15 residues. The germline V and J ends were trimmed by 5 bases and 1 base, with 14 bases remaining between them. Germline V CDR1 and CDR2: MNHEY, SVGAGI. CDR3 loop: CASSPSTAGNTEAFF. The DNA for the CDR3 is TGTGCCAGCAGTCCATCCACCGCAGGGAACACTGAAGCTTTCTTT.

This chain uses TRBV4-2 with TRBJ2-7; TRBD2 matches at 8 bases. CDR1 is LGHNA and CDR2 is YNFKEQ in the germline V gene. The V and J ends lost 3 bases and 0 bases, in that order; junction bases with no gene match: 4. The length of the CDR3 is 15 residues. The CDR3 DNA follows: TGTGCCAGCAGCCAGACTAGCGCGAGCTCCTACGAGCAGTACTTC. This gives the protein CASSQTSASSYEQYF.

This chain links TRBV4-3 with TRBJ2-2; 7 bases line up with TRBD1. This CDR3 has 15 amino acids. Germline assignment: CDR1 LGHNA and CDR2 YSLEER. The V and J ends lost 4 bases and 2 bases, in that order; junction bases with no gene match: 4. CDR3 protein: CASSRSGGNTGELFF. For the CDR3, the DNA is TGCGCCAGCAGCCGCTCAGGGGGAAACACCGGGGAGCTGTTTTTT.

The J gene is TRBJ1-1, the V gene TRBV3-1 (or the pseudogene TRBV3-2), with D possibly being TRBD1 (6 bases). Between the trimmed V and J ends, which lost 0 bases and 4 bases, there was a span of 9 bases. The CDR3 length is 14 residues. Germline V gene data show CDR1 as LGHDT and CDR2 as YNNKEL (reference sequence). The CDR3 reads CASSQETGSTEAFF. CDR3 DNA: TGTGCCAGCAGCCAAGAAACAGGGAGCACTGAAGCTTTCTTT.

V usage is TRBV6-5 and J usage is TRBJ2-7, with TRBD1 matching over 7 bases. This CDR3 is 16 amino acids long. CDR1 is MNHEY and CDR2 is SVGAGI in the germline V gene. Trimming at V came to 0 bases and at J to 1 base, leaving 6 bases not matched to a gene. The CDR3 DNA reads TGTGCCAGCAGTTACTCCCGGACAGGTTATTCCTACGAGCAGTACTTC. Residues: CASSYSRTGYSYEQYF.

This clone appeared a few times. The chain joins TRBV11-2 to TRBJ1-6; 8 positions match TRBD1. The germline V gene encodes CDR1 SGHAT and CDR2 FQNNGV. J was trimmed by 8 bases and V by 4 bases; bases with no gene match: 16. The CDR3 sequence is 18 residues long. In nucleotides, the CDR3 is TGTGCCAGCAGCTCGTATTCGGCGGACAGGGTAGTTCATTCACCCCTCCACTTT. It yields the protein CASSSYSADRVVHSPLHF.

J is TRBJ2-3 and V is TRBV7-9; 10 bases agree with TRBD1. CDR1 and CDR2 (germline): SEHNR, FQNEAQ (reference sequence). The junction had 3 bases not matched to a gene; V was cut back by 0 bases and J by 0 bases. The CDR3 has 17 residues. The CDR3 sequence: CASSLAGQGLSTDTQYF. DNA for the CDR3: TGTGCCAGCAGCTTAGCGGGACAGGGGCTAAGCACAGATACGCAGTATTTT.

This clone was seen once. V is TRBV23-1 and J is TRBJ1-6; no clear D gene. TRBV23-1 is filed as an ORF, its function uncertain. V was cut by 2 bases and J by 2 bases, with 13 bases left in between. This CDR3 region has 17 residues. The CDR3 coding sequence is TGCGCCAGCAGTCAAGGGCAGGCGCGACCCTATAATTCACCCCTCCACTTT. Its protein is CASSQGQARPYNSPLHF.

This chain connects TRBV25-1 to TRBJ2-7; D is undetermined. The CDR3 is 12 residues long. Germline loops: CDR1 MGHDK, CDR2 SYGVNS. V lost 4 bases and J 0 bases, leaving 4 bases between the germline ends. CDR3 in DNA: TGTGCCAGCAGTGTCGGCTCCTACGAGCAGTACTTC. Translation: CASSVGSYEQYF.

CDR3 residues: CASTQGSSQPQHF. The DNA of the CDR3 is TGTGCCAGCACCCAGGGGTCCAGTCAGCCCCAGCATTTT. This rearrangement joins TRBV6-5 to TRBJ1-5; TRBD1 is a possible D gene (6 bases). Trimming removed 7 bases from V and 6 bases from J, with 13 bases in between. CDR1 is MNHEY, CDR2 SVGAGI, per germline. The CDR3 is made up of 13 amino acids.

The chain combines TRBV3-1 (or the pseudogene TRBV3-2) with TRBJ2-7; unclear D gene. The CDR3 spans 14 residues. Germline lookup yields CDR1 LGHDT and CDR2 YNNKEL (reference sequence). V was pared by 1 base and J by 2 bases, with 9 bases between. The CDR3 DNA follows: TGTGCCAGCAGCCAAGCGCTAGAAACCTACGAGCAGTACTTC. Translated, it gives CASSQALETYEQYF.